Shown below are 18 T cell receptor beta chains from a single sample sequenced in a study of T-cell reconstitution after alpha-beta-depleted transplantation in children. Molecular barcoding with unique molecular identifiers was used for the TCRbeta library. TCRdb analysed the PCR reads with MiXCR anew, one entry per CDR3 protein. The top ten hold roughly 5% of the sample, which has some 840,000 distinct CDR3 sequences, roughly 15% seen once. The sample here was PBMCs, mostly from graft donor cells, taken 360 days after TCRalphabeta/CD19-depleted stem cell transplant. The source is a male patient younger than 18 who had a stem cell transplant for acute lymphoblastic leukemia, so the T cells may come from the graft donor.

The chain is built from TRBV11-2 and TRBJ2-1; TRBD2 aligns across 10 bases. This CDR3 has 14 residues. V gave up 5 bases and J gave up 4 bases; unmatched junction bases: 2. Germline V gives CDR1 SGHAT, CDR2 FQNNGV. The CDR3 here is CASSRAGGYNEQFF. CDR3 nucleotides: TGTGCCAGCAGCCGAGCGGGAGGGTACAATGAGCAGTTCTTC.

This chain uses TRBV4-1 with TRBJ2-1, with 8 bases fitting TRBD2. With V trimmed by 1 base and J by 5 bases, 16 bases remained unmatched. CDR3 size: 19 residues. CDR1 is MGHRA, CDR2 YSYEKL, per germline. The CDR3 loop is CASSQVSSGRSSPDNEQFF. DNA for the CDR3: TGCGCCAGCAGCCAAGTCTCAAGCGGGAGATCCTCTCCTGACAATGAGCAGTTCTTC.

The chain couples TRBV12-3 or TRBV12-4 to TRBJ2-5; 8 bases align to TRBD1. Unmatched junction bases numbered 9, after V lost 7 bases and J lost 5 bases. There are 14 residues in the CDR3. CDR3 residues: CASTLSTGVETQYF. The CDR3 DNA is TGTGCCAGCACCCTATCGACAGGGGTGGAGACCCAGTACTTC.

This clonotype was detected only a few times. V usage is TRBV7-9 and J usage is TRBJ2-1; D is unclear. Looked up from germline, CDR1 is SEHNR and CDR2 is FQNEAQ (reference sequence). The CDR3 is 11 residues long. V shed 8 bases and J shed 5 bases, with 7 bases lying between them. CDR3 bases: TGTGCCAGCGATCAAAACAATGAGCAGTTCTTC. Its translation: CASDQNNEQFF.

This clonotype occurred a few times. The rearrangement links TRBV7-2 to TRBJ2-7; D perhaps matches TRBD1 (6 bases). The CDR3 length is 15 residues. The V gene's germline CDR1 is SGHTA and CDR2 FQGNSA. V was cut by 5 bases and J by 0 bases, with 14 bases left in between. The CDR3: CASSTYRVSSYEQYF. DNA for the CDR3: TGTGCCAGCAGCACGTACAGGGTAAGCTCCTACGAGCAGTACTTC.

The chain employs TRBV7-2 and TRBJ2-3; no firm D call. Germline V gene lookup returns CDR1 SGHTA and CDR2 FQGNSA. The CDR3 is made up of 15 amino acids. The ends were cut back, 3 bases at V and 3 bases at J, with 13 bases in the middle. The CDR3 here is CASSLLGHPTDTQYF. Here the CDR3 DNA reads TGTGCCAGCAGCTTGTTGGGCCATCCAACAGATACGCAGTATTTT.

This clonotype was counted many times. This chain connects TRBV27 to TRBJ2-1; TRBD1 agrees at 8 bases. This CDR3 has 16 residues. V was pared by 5 bases and J by 3 bases, with 9 bases of the junction left unmatched. Per germline, CDR1 MNHEY and CDR2 SMNVEV (reference sequence). DNA of the CDR3: TGTGCCAGCAGTCTCCCCGGGACAGGACTCTACAATGAGCAGTTCTTC. It specifies CASSLPGTGLYNEQFF.

The CDR3 nucleotides read TGCAGTGCTAGCGGATCTTCTGGGGCCAACGTCCTGACTTTC. As protein: CSASGSSGANVLTF. The chain has TRBV20-1 and TRBJ2-6; D call uncertain. The CDR3 has 14 amino acids. Trimming stripped 3 bases from V and 1 base from J, with 7 bases between. Germline CDR1 is DFQATT and CDR2 is SNEGSKA (reference sequence).

The chain employs TRBV6-5 and TRBJ2-3; D tentatively fits TRBD1 or TRBD2 (5 bases each). The CDR3 loop spans 18 amino acids. The V end was cut by 0 bases, the J end by 0 bases, with 16 bases between. The germline V gene has CDR1 MNHEY and CDR2 SVGAGI. In DNA, the CDR3 is TGTGCCAGCAGTTACTCGAGGGGCCGCCTAGGGAGCACAGATACGCAGTATTTT. This codes for CASSYSRGRLGSTDTQYF.

This clonotype was detected ten times or more. V gene TRBV7-9 combines with J gene TRBJ2-1, with TRBD1 identical over 8 bases. The CDR3 length is 14 residues. Germline V gene lookup returns CDR1 SEHNR and CDR2 FQNEAQ (reference sequence). V shed 6 bases and J 7 bases; nucleotides not matched to a gene: 8. The CDR3 reads CASRQDRASNEQFF. The CDR3 coding sequence is TGTGCCAGCAGACAGGACAGGGCGAGTAATGAGCAGTTCTTC. The whole variable domain, filled in from reference TRBV7-9 and TRBJ2-1, reads DTGVSQNPRHKITKRGQNVTFRCDPISEHNRLYWYRQTLGQGPEFLTYFQNEAQLEKSRLLSDRFSAERPKGSFSTLEIQRTEQGDSAMYLCASRQDRASNEQFFGPGTRLTVL.

This clonotype was observed at least ten times. The chain joins TRBV4-1 to TRBJ2-1, with TRBD1 as a possible D gene (6 bases). This CDR3 comprises 18 residues. CDR1 is MGHRA, CDR2 YSYEKL, per germline. The V gene lost 2 bases and the J gene lost 6 bases, with 23 bases spanning the gap. CDR3 sequence reads: CASSQPGRYRDLSNEQFF. CDR3 in DNA: TGCGCCAGCAGCCAACCCGGGCGCTACAGGGATCTCAGCAATGAGCAGTTCTTC.

The chain links TRBV7-9 to TRBJ2-3; 9 nucleotides align to TRBD1. Germline V gene lookup returns CDR1 SEHNR and CDR2 FQNEAQ (reference sequence). The CDR3 consists of 17 residues. V lost 2 bases to trimming and J lost 6 bases; unmatched junction nucleotides: 12. CDR3: CASSLTTGGEYRDTQYF. In DNA, the CDR3 is TGTGCCAGCAGCTTAACGACAGGGGGTGAATACAGGGATACGCAGTATTTT. Full variable domain (rest looked up from reference TRBV7-9 and TRBJ2-3): DTGVSQNPRHKITKRGQNVTFRCDPISEHNRLYWYRQTLGQGPEFLTYFQNEAQLEKSRLLSDRFSAERPKGSFSTLEIQRTEQGDSAMYLCASSLTTGGEYRDTQYFGPGTRLTVL.

This chain joins TRBV6-2 or TRBV6-3 and TRBJ2-7, with 7 bases identical to TRBD1. Trimming took 5 bases from V and 2 from J; bases not matched to a gene: 6. The CDR3 has 14 amino acids. The germline V gene encodes CDR1 MNHEY and CDR2 SVGEGT. The CDR3 region has the DNA TGTGCCAGCAGTAACCCCGGGACAGCCTACGAGCAGTACTTC. Residues: CASSNPGTAYEQYF.

This clonotype showed up many times. This chain joins TRBV5-1 and TRBJ2-1; tentative D call: TRBD1 (5 bases). This CDR3 has 14 amino acids. V shed 4 bases and J shed 3 bases, with 11 bases lying between them. Germline CDR1 is SGHRS and CDR2 is YFSETQ. In DNA form, the CDR3 reads TGCGCCAGCAGCGAATCAGGGTACTACAATGAGCAGTTCTTC. Translated: CASSESGYYNEQFF.

This chain connects TRBV4-1 to TRBJ2-7; the match to TRBD1 covers 7 bases. V dropped 4 bases and J dropped 2; count of bases not matched to a gene: 11. There are 16 residues in the CDR3. CDR1 is MGHRA, CDR2 YSYEKL, per germline. CDR3 residues: CASSPVQYRGTYEQYF. CDR3 DNA: TGCGCCAGCAGCCCGGTACAATACAGGGGCACCTACGAGCAGTACTTC.

In this sample, this clonotype turned up a few times. V is TRBV2 and J is TRBJ2-3; 7 bases match TRBD2. Per germline, CDR1 SNHLY and CDR2 FYNNEI. J gave up 11 bases and V 7 bases, and 21 bases lay outside the gene matches. The CDR3 length is 16 residues. The CDR3 bases are TGTGCCAGCATGAGGACCCTTTACGGCGCGGGAGCGTGGCAGTATTTT. It is translated as CASMRTLYGAGAWQYF.

This clonotype showed up just a few times. The chain couples TRBV5-1 to TRBJ2-3; 13 nucleotides line up with TRBD2. The V gene end was trimmed by 3 bases and the J gene end by 3 bases; junction bases not matched to a gene: 13. The germline V gene encodes CDR1 SGHRS and CDR2 YFSETQ. The CDR3 totals 19 residues. In DNA, the CDR3 is TGCGCCAGCAGCTCCTGGTTCGGGGGACTAGCGGGAATGACAGATACGCAGTATTTT. Translated, it gives CASSSWFGGLAGMTDTQYF.

A few counts support this clonotype. The chain links TRBV5-1 to TRBJ1-6; TRBD1 agrees at 7 bases. CDR3 size: 16 residues. Unmatched junction bases numbered 12, after V lost 4 bases and J lost 8 bases. Looked up from germline, CDR1 is SGHRS and CDR2 is YFSETQ. Written as DNA, the CDR3 is TGCGCCAGCAGCCGGAGGACAGGAGGGTTGGATTCACCCCTCCACTTT. It encodes CASSRRTGGLDSPLHF.